Listed below are T cell receptor beta chains from one sample, sequenced in a study of cytomegalovirus exposure and HLA in healthy donors. Produced via immunoSEQ multiplex PCR; TCRdb's table is partial and in-frame only. Here the sample spans about 190,000 clones, roughly 87% being singletons. The source material was PBMCs. The source of these receptors is a boy between 2 and 10 years old in good health and CMV-seronegative. Each CDR3 is given without its conserved first and last residue. Size is stated for part of the rows, as once, few or many counts, or as a class when the clone is expanded.

j_gene,v_gene,abundance,CDR3aa
TRBJ1-1,TRBV27,-,ASSFRENTEAF
TRBJ2-7,TRBV6-1,many,ASSEALAGAYEQY
TRBJ2-1,TRBV4-1,-,ASSQDGLAIGEQF
TRBJ2-3,TRBV7-6,once,ASSLGAFRGTDRQY
TRBJ2-1,TRBV2,few,ASRSDRGGNNEQF
TRBJ1-1,TRBV19,-,ASRKGDTEAF
TRBJ2-1,TRBV5-6,-,ASSLYKRGVYNEQF
TRBJ1-2,TRBV2,-,ASSDPPGGYT
TRBJ1-2,TRBV9,-,ASSARDGVV
TRBJ2-2,TRBV5-5,-,ASSSGQGAGELF
TRBJ1-3,TRBV2,-,ASSDTDNSGNTIY
-,TRBV9,-,ASSGGKGRGDYEQY
TRBJ2-1,TRBV27,once,ASSPWAMSYNEQF
TRBJ1-2,TRBV28,-,ASSLPGSIYGYT
TRBJ1-1,TRBV11-2,-,ASSFGHDTEAF
-,TRBV18,once,ASSPPRQGSYEQY
TRBJ1-1,TRBV25-1,once,ASSERRDRGPNTEAF
TRBJ1-4,TRBV28,-,ASSSFHEEKLF